The T cell receptor beta chain under discussion was sequenced for a study of cytomegalovirus exposure and HLA in healthy donors. The donors (healthy individuals) were bone marrow donors. Germline V gene lookup returns CDR1 SGHTA and CDR2 FQGNSA. The CDR3 covers 16 residues. V lost 5 bases and J lost 10; bases outside the gene matches: 17. As to this clone: Its matching antigen is unknown.

Overall study findings and caveats: Earlier analysis yielded a pattern in which most TCR beta V segments were productive about 90% or about 30% of the time.

The PCR contained 60 Vbeta and 13 Jbeta primers. Data came from immunoSEQ multiplex PCR; TCRdb stores just in-frame clones and leaves some out. This repertoire shows under 200,000 clones, 65% to 85% found once; its top ten account for about 3.4%. The TCR originated in a woman aged 50 to 60 in good health and CMV-seropositive. J is TRBJ2-1 and V is TRBV7-2, with 7 bases lining up with TRBD2. The sample was PBMCs. CDR3 bases: TGTGCCAGCAGCCTTACGTCGGGGGGTTCGTTTGGCGAGCAGTTCTTC. Its protein product is CASSLTSGGSFGEQFF.